One and the same sample provided the 7 T cell receptor beta chains below, sequenced in a study of blood T cell repertoires in COVID-19 (dated by TCRdb to 2018 to 2021). Libraries were built with the immunoSEQ multiplex PCR assay. This is the immuneACCESS table as TCRdb keeps it, with only in-frame sequences that have V and J called. A part of the clones is gone; compared with another copy, unresolved V genes explain less than half, and the rest is unexplained. The sample table records a few hundred thousand clones; roughly 84% of these occur just once. 5% to 6.5% of the sample goes to the ten largest clones. Sequencing was done on a sample of peripheral blood. The receptor source for this set is an older woman who had recovered from COVID-19.

The CDR3 sequence is CASSYMGDQETQYF. CDR3 nucleotide sequence: TGTGCCAGCAGTTACATGGGAGATCAAGAGACCCAGTACTTC. J is TRBJ2-5 and V is TRBV6-6, with D tentatively TRBD2 (5 bases). V was pared by 2 bases and J by 2 bases, with 9 bases between. The CDR3 is made up of 14 amino acids. CDR1 and CDR2 from the germline V gene are MNHNY and SVGAGI (reference sequence).

The chain is built from TRBV19 and TRBJ2-7; tentative D call: TRBD1 (6 bases). The germline CDR1 and CDR2 sequences are LNHDA and SQIVND (reference sequence). The CDR3 loop spans 14 amino acids. The V gene lost 8 bases and the J gene lost 0 bases, with 14 bases spanning the gap. CDR3 loop: CASQRAGASYEQYF. Here the CDR3 DNA reads TGTGCCAGTCAAAGGGCAGGGGCCTCCTACGAGCAGTACTTC.

The V and J genes are TRBV9 and TRBJ2-3, with D possibly TRBD2 on 7 matching bases. Germline CDR1 reads SGDLS; CDR2 reads YYNGEE. The CDR3 sequence is 16 residues long. The germline V and J ends were trimmed by 0 bases and 0 bases, with 11 bases remaining between them. CDR3 sequence (DNA): TGTGCCAGCAGCGTAGGGGGGGGACATAGCACAGATACGCAGTATTTT. Translated, it gives CASSVGGGHSTDTQYF.

This chain connects TRBV6-5 to TRBJ2-7; D is perhaps TRBD1 (6 bases). This CDR3 spans 14 amino acids. The V and J ends lost 4 bases and 4 bases respectively, with 14 bases between them. Looked up from germline, CDR1 is MNHEY and CDR2 is SVGAGI. Here the CDR3 DNA reads TGTGCCAGCAGTTCGGTCAGGGGTCGTTACGAGCAGTACTTC. Encoded protein: CASSSVRGRYEQYF.

The rearrangement uses TRBV7-3 and TRBJ2-2, with D unresolved. Germline V lookup: CDR1 SGHTA, CDR2 FQGTGA. V was clipped by 5 bases and J by 1 base, with 8 bases between them. The CDR3 is made up of 14 amino acids. The DNA of the CDR3 is TGTGCCAGCAGCCCCCTCAGGAACACCGGGGAGCTGTTTTTT. Encoded protein: CASSPLRNTGELFF. Based on the CDR3 plus reference TRBV7-3 and TRBJ2-2, the full variable domain is GAGVSQTPSNKVTEKGKYVELRCDPISGHTALYWYRQSLGQGPEFLIYFQGTGAADDSGLPNDRFFAVRPEGSVSTLKIQRTERGDSAVYLCASSPLRNTGELFFGEGSRLTVL.

The chain employs TRBV7-2 and TRBJ1-5, with TRBD1 matching over 11 bases. The J segment lost 2 bases and the V segment lost 4 bases, leaving 7 bases of the junction unmatched. Germline V gene sequence: CDR1 SGHTA, CDR2 FQGNSA. The CDR3 consists of 17 residues. Here the CDR3 DNA reads TGTGCCAGCAGCTACGTAGGGACAGGGGGAGGCAATCAGCCCCAGCATTTT. Its protein product is CASSYVGTGGGNQPQHF.

The V gene is TRBV21-1, the J gene TRBJ1-2. TRBV21-1 is listed as a pseudogene. The CDR3 covers 12 residues. Here the CDR3 reads CASRGGQTGYTF. Here the CDR3 DNA reads TGTGCCAGCCGGGGGGGCCAGACGGGCTACACCTTC.